The 29 T cell receptor beta chains below come from one sample, sequenced in a study of CD8+CD57+ T cells in acquired aplastic anemia. Selection for sequencing was limited to patients who had shown CD8+CD57+ cell expansion by flow cytometry. Researchers used genomic DNA as the template to profile TCR beta VDJ and CDR3. Each CDR3 protein gets one entry after TCRdb re-called the reads with MiXCR. The sample holds around 150,000 distinct CDR3 sequences, around 48% seen once. The sequencing sample was made of sorted CD4+, CD8+, or CD8+CD57+ T cells (not recorded which) from PBMCs. The source is a human donor with aplastic anemia.

This clonotype was counted a few times. V gene TRBV19 combines with J gene TRBJ2-1; no definite D call. The CDR3 totals 13 residues. V lost 6 bases to trimming and J lost 3 bases, with 9 bases between them. Germline CDR1 LNHDA, CDR2 SQIVND (reference sequence). The CDR3 loop is CASSRKFYNEQFF. CDR3 nucleotide sequence: TGTGCCAGTAGCCGGAAGTTCTACAATGAGCAGTTCTTC.

This clonotype showed up many times. The J gene is TRBJ2-5, the V gene TRBV5-1, with 12 bases lining up with TRBD2. Germline lookup yields CDR1 SGHRS and CDR2 YFSETQ. This CDR3 is 15 amino acids long. The ends lost 2 bases at V and 5 bases at J; junction bases unmatched: 4. In nucleotides, the CDR3 is TGCGCCAGCAGCTTTCTAGCGGGAGGGGGCGAGACCCAGTACTTC. This gives the protein CASSFLAGGGETQYF.

Points on this clonotype: It may be a read error: a sequence one base away is much more abundant. This chain uses TRBV5-8 with TRBJ1-5; a possible D gene is TRBD1 (6 bases). This CDR3 is 12 amino acids long. V lost 6 bases and J lost 10, with 14 bases in between. The germline V gene has CDR1 SGHTS and CDR2 YDEGEE. In DNA form, the CDR3 reads TGTGCCAGCATCTTACAGGGAGGTCCCCAGCATTTT. It encodes CASILQGGPQHF. Full variable domain (rest looked up from reference TRBV5-8 and TRBJ1-5): EAGVTQSPTHLIKTRGQQATLRCSPISGHTSVYWYQQALGLGLQFLLWYDEGEERNRGNFPPRFSGRQFPNYSSELNVNALELEDSALYLCASILQGGPQHFGDGTRLSIL.

This clonotype was seen repeatedly, ten times or more. This sequence joins TRBV6-1 and TRBJ1-2, with TRBD1 as a possible D gene (5 bases). Trimming removed 4 bases at V and 2 bases at J, with 14 bases between. The germline V gene has CDR1 MNHNS and CDR2 SASEGT. This CDR3 has 15 residues. The CDR3 nucleotides read TGTGCCAGCAGTGTCACTTACGGGGGGAACTATGGCTACACCTTC. Translated, it gives CASSVTYGGNYGYTF.

The V gene is TRBV4-1, the J gene TRBJ2-7, with unresolved D. From germline, CDR1 is MGHRA and CDR2 YSYEKL. Trimming stripped 0 bases from V and 6 bases from J, with 9 bases between. This CDR3 spans 13 amino acids. CDR3: CASSQDASSEQYF. In nucleotides, the CDR3 is TGCGCCAGCAGCCAAGATGCCAGCTCCGAGCAGTACTTC.

The genes are TRBV6-5 and TRBJ2-7; D remains ambiguous. V dropped 4 bases and J dropped 8 bases, with 12 bases sitting between them. The CDR3 is 12 residues long. CDR1 and CDR2 (germline): MNHEY, SVGAGI. CDR3 DNA: TGTGCCAGCAGTTCCCCCGAGGTCCAGCAGTACTTC. Translating gives CASSSPEVQQYF.

This clonotype was detected ten times or more. J is TRBJ1-1 and V is TRBV29-1; D not resolved. The CDR3 length is 12 residues. The germline V and J ends were trimmed by 4 bases and 3 bases, with 9 bases remaining between them. Germline V lookup: CDR1 SQVTM, CDR2 ANQGSEA. In DNA form, the CDR3 reads TGCAGCGTTGGGGTCTCATACACTGAAGCTTTCTTT. It specifies CSVGVSYTEAFF.

The rearrangement uses TRBV19 and TRBJ1-5; perhaps TRBD1 as D (6 bases). Germline CDR1 is LNHDA and CDR2 is SQIVND (reference sequence). The CDR3 spans 13 residues. The V end was cut by 6 bases, the J end by 0 bases, with 6 bases between. The CDR3 nucleotides are TGTGCCAGTAGAGGGGGTAGCAATCAGCCCCAGCATTTT. Protein product: CASRGGSNQPQHF.

In its sample, this clonotype was seen many times. This chain's CDR3 is CASSLDKGATNEKLFF. The DNA for the CDR3 is TGTGCCAGCAGCTTGGATAAGGGTGCAACTAATGAAAAACTGTTTTTT. J is TRBJ1-4 and V is TRBV5-5; no reliable D call. The length of the CDR3 is 16 residues. Trimming took 0 bases from V and 0 from J, leaving 9 bases between them. The germline gives CDR1 SGHKS, CDR2 YYEKEE (reference sequence).

The genes are TRBV14 and TRBJ2-5, with D uncertain. Trimming left V 2 bases short and J 5 bases short, with 6 bases between. The CDR3 has 12 amino acids. CDR1 is SGHDN and CDR2 is FVKESK in the germline V gene. In DNA form, the CDR3 reads TGTGCCAGCAGCCAATGGTCGGAGACCCAGTACTTC. Translating it yields CASSQWSETQYF.

In DNA form, the CDR3 reads TGCGCCAGCAGCTTGGTTTCAGCGGGAGGGCCGGGAAATGAGCAGTTCTTC. The encoded protein is CASSLVSAGGPGNEQFF. This chain joins TRBV5-1 and TRBJ2-1, with 10 bases aligning to TRBD2. The junction had 10 bases not matched to a gene; V was cut back by 0 bases and J by 7 bases. Germline CDR1 and CDR2: SGHRS and YFSETQ. The CDR3 has 17 amino acids.

The J gene is TRBJ2-3, the V gene TRBV10-2; D is ambiguous. V lost 1 base to trimming and J lost 0 bases, with 5 bases between them. CDR1 and CDR2 (germline): WSHSY, SAAADI. The CDR3 spans 14 residues. CDR3 DNA sequence: TGCGCCAGCAGTGAGTGGGTAAGCACAGATACGCAGTATTTT. Amino acids: CASSEWVSTDTQYF.

This clonotype has at least ten counts. The chain recombines TRBV7-2 with TRBJ1-5; D not certain. The germline V gene encodes CDR1 SGHTA and CDR2 FQGNSA. V gave up 3 bases and J gave up 5 bases, with 5 bases separating them. This CDR3 has 12 residues. Here the CDR3 DNA reads TGTGCCAGCAGCTTGAAAGATCAGCCCCAGCATTTT. It translates to CASSLKDQPQHF.

For this clonotype: Mismatch with germline at one junction end may stem from a read error. DNA of the CDR3: TGTGTCAGCAGCTTGGAGGGACCACTTAATTCACCCCTCCACTTT. Its protein is CVSSLEGPLNSPLHF. V and J are TRBV5-6 and TRBJ1-6, with TRBD1 as a possible D gene (5 bases). The CDR3 spans 15 residues. Germline-derived CDR1 and CDR2 are SGHDT and YYEEEE.

The chain couples TRBV7-2 to TRBJ2-7; D gene uncertain. Trimming removed 5 bases from V and 2 bases from J, with 16 bases in between. The CDR3 extends over 15 amino acids. CDR1 SGHTA and CDR2 FQGNSA come from the germline V gene. CDR3 amino acids: CASSPVSLTPYEQYF. DNA of the CDR3: TGTGCCAGCAGCCCAGTTAGCCTGACCCCCTACGAGCAGTACTTC.

The CDR3 sequence is CASSGGHRVGELFF. The CDR3 region has the DNA TGTGCCAGTAGTGGGGGTCATAGGGTCGGGGAGCTGTTTTTT. This chain links TRBV19 with TRBJ2-2, with D perhaps assigned TRBD1 or TRBD2 (5 bases each). The ends were cut back, 5 bases at V and 7 bases at J, with 14 bases in the middle. Germline values: CDR1 LNHDA, CDR2 SQIVND (reference sequence). The CDR3 is 14 residues long.

The chain combines TRBV10-3 with TRBJ1-2; TRBD1 is a possible D gene (5 bases). Trimming removed 3 bases at V and 4 bases at J, with 12 bases between. The CDR3 loop spans 14 amino acids. CDR1 ENHRY and CDR2 SYGVKD come from the germline V gene. In DNA, the CDR3 is TGTGCCATCAGTGATGCGGGGGTTAGCTATGGCTACACCTTC. It specifies CAISDAGVSYGYTF.

This clonotype occurred a few times. The chain links TRBV27 to TRBJ1-5, with D tentatively TRBD1 (5 bases). V gave up 6 bases and J gave up 5 bases, with 14 bases separating them. This CDR3 comprises 14 residues. Germline lookup yields CDR1 MNHEY and CDR2 SMNVEV (reference sequence). The CDR3 nucleotides are TGTGCCAGCAGGAATACAGGTGGGGATCAGCCCCAGCATTTT. Amino acid sequence: CASRNTGGDQPQHF.

The V gene is TRBV2, the J gene TRBJ1-2; maybe TRBD1 (5 bases). CDR1 SNHLY and CDR2 FYNNEI come from the germline V gene. This CDR3 is 14 amino acids long. Trimming left V 4 bases short and J 7 bases short, with 16 bases between. The CDR3 coding sequence is TGTGCCAGCAGTGGAAGCTTACAGGTATCTGGCTACACCTTC. The encoded protein is CASSGSLQVSGYTF.

The chain employs TRBV19 and TRBJ2-7; D may be TRBD1 (7 bases). The CDR3 runs to 15 residues. V was clipped by 3 bases and J by 3 bases, with 15 bases between them. Germline V CDR1 and CDR2: LNHDA, SQIVND (reference sequence). CDR3: CASSMRRQGLYEQYF. DNA for the CDR3: TGTGCCAGTAGTATGCGGAGACAGGGACTCTACGAGCAGTACTTC.

The chain combines TRBV29-1 with TRBJ2-6; D is uncertain. The germline V and J ends were trimmed by 4 bases and 0 bases, with 10 bases remaining between them. Germline assignment: CDR1 SQVTM and CDR2 ANQGSEA. This CDR3 has 15 amino acids. This CDR3 is CSVGWVTSGANVLTF. CDR3 nucleotide sequence: TGCAGCGTTGGGTGGGTTACCTCTGGGGCCAACGTCCTGACTTTC. Drawing the rest from reference TRBV29-1 and TRBJ2-6, the complete variable domain is SAVISQKPSRDICQRGTSLTIQCQVDSQVTMMFWYRQQPGQSLTLIATANQGSEATYESGFVIDKFPISRPNLTFSTLTVSNMSPEDSSIYLCSVGWVTSGANVLTFGAGSRLTVL.

The rearrangement links TRBV2 to TRBJ1-4; tentatively, D is TRBD1 (6 bases). This CDR3 has 14 residues. The V and J ends lost 6 bases and 10 bases respectively, with 18 bases between them. Germline V CDR1 and CDR2: SNHLY, FYNNEI. The CDR3 DNA is TGTGCCAGCAGGGCACAGGGTGGGGATGGAAAACTGTTTTTT. This codes for CASRAQGGDGKLFF. The full variable domain, with the rest looked up from reference TRBV2 and TRBJ1-4, is EPEVTQTPSHQVTQMGQEVILRCVPISNHLYFYWYRQILGQKVEFLVSFYNNEISEKSEIFDDQFSVERPDGSNFTLKIRSTKLEDSAMYFCASRAQGGDGKLFFGSGTQLSVL.

This clonotype has only a few counts. The rearrangement uses TRBV28 and TRBJ2-6, with D perhaps matching TRBD1 or TRBD2 (6 bases each). Germline values: CDR1 MDHEN, CDR2 SYDVKM. The CDR3 runs to 15 residues. V was cut by 5 bases and J by 2 bases, with 10 bases left in between. CDR3 coding DNA: TGTGCCAGCAGTGGAGGGGGGCCTGGGGCCAACGTCCTGACTTTC. This gives the protein CASSGGGPGANVLTF.

About this clonotype itself: A read error may explain this, as a much larger clone is one base away. The CDR3 protein is CTSSQDWGAEAFF. CDR3 bases: TGTACCAGCAGCCAAGACTGGGGGGCTGAAGCTTTCTTT. The rearrangement joins TRBV3-1 to TRBJ1-1, with a tentative D call TRBD1 (5 bases). The CDR3 consists of 13 residues. CDR1 is LGHDT and CDR2 is YNNKEL in the germline V gene (reference sequence).

This clonotype has ten or more counts. The chain combines TRBV7-9 with TRBJ2-5, with D perhaps matching TRBD1 (6 bases). Looked up from germline, CDR1 is SEHNR and CDR2 is FQNEAQ (reference sequence). V lost 4 bases and J lost 4, with 13 bases in between. The CDR3 contains 14 residues. The CDR3 DNA follows: TGTGCCAGCAGCTCGGACAGACCCCCAGAGACCCAGTACTTC. Residues: CASSSDRPPETQYF.

The chain recombines TRBV29-1 with TRBJ2-7; D possibly corresponds to TRBD1 (6 bases). The V end was cut by 4 bases, the J end by 6 bases, with 10 bases between. CDR3 length: 11 residues. The germline V gene has CDR1 SQVTM and CDR2 ANQGSEA. The CDR3 region is CSVARTAEQYF. The CDR3 region has the DNA TGCAGCGTTGCCCGGACAGCCGAGCAGTACTTC.

The rearrangement joins TRBV5-6 to TRBJ1-5; D gene uncertain. This CDR3 region has 13 residues. The germline gives CDR1 SGHDT, CDR2 YYEEEE. Trimming cost V 0 bases and J 6 bases, with 7 bases left between them. Here the CDR3 DNA reads TGTGCCAGCAGCTTGGAAAGGGCTCAGCCCCAGCATTTT. As protein: CASSLERAQPQHF.

This clonotype came up many times. The chain combines TRBV5-6 with TRBJ1-2; D not resolved. This CDR3 is 12 amino acids long. V dropped 0 bases and J dropped 6 bases, with 6 bases sitting between them. Germline V gives CDR1 SGHDT, CDR2 YYEEEE. The CDR3 DNA reads as TGTGCCAGCAGCTTGGAAGCCGATGGCTACACCTTC. This encodes CASSLEADGYTF.

The sample holds many counts of this clonotype. This chain connects TRBV5-5 to TRBJ2-7; unclear D gene. The CDR3 is made up of 16 amino acids. Trimming pared 3 bases from V and 3 bases from J, leaving 19 bases between. Germline V CDR1 and CDR2: SGHKS, YYEKEE (reference sequence). This CDR3 reads CASSSGPSSLYYEQYF. The CDR3 coding sequence is TGTGCCAGCAGCTCTGGACCGAGTAGTCTTTACTACGAGCAGTACTTC. Looking up the rest from reference TRBV5-5 and TRBJ2-7 gives the full variable domain: DAGVTQSPTHLIKTRGQQVTLRCSPISGHKSVSWYQQVLGQGPQFIFQYYEKEERGRGNFPDRFSARQFPNYSSELNVNALLLGDSALYLCASSSGPSSLYYEQYFGPGTRLTVT.